This entry concerns a single T cell receptor (beta chain). The data stem from a study of blood T cell repertoires in COVID-19. Across the study: Specimens from acute and convalescent COVID-19 originated in the United States, Italy and Spain.

The germline CDR1 and CDR2 sequences are LNHDA and SQIVND (reference sequence). This CDR3 region has 18 residues. J was trimmed by 4 bases and V by 3 bases; bases with no gene match: 12. Clones were read by immunoSEQ multiplex PCR, and TCRdb kept only the in-frame ones, dropping some. In the table there are approximately 300,000 clones, around 87% of which are singletons. This rearrangement joins TRBV19 to TRBJ2-2; 9 positions agree with TRBD1. What was sequenced was PBMCs or T cells enriched from blood (not recorded which). The sequence was obtained from a woman younger than 45 who had recovered from COVID-19. The CDR3, as DNA: TGTGCCAGTAGTATGGGACCGGGACAGGGACGATCCACCGGGGAGCTGTTTTTT. It specifies CASSMGPGQGRSTGELFF.